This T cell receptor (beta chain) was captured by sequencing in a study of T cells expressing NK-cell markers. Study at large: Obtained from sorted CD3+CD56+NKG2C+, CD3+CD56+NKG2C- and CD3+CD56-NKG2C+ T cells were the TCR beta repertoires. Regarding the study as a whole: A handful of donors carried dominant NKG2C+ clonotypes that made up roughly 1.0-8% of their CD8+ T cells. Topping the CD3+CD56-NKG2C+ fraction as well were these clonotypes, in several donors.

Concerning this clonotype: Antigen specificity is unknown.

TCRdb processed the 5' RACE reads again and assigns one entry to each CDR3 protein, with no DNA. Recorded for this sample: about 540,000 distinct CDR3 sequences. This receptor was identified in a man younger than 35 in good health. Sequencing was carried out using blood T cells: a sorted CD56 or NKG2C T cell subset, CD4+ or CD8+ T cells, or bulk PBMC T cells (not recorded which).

The CDR3 sequence is CASSQDVGQGAYEQFF. The chain is built from TRBV4-2 and TRBJ2-1; TCRdb designates TRBD1, a call that cannot be tested without DNA. CDR3 size: 16 residues. The germline CDR1 and CDR2 sequences are LGHNA and YNFKEQ.